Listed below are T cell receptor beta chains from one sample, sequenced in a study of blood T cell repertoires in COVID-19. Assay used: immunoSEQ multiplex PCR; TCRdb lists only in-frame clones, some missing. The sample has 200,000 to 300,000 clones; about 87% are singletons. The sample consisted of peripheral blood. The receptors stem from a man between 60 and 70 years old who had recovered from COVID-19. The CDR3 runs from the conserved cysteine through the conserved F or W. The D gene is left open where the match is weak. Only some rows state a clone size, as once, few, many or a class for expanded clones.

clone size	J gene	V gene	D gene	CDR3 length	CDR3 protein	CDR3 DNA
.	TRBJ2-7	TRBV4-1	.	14	CASSQVGGSYEQYF	TGCGCCAGCAGCCAAGTTGGCGGCTCCTACGAGCAGTACTTC
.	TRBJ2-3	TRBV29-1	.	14	CSVVEFRGADTQYF	TGCAGCGTTGTAGAGTTTCGAGGCGCAGATACGCAGTATTTT
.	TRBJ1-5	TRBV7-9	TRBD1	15	CASSPGTVENQPQHF	TGTGCCAGCAGCCCAGGGACAGTAGAGAATCAGCCCCAGCATTTT
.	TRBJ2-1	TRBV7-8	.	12	CASSLARVEQFF	TGTGCCAGCAGCCTCGCCAGGGTTGAGCAGTTCTTC
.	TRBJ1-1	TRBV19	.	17	CASSERGWGRQNTEAFF	TGTGCCAGTAGCGAAAGGGGTTGGGGTCGACAAAACACTGAAGCTTTCTTT
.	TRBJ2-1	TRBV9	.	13	CASSVSGHAEQFF	TGTGCCAGCAGCGTGAGTGGGCATGCTGAGCAGTTCTTC
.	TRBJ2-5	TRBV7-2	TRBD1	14	CASSRDRGKETQYF	TGTGCCAGCAGCCGGGACAGAGGAAAAGAGACCCAGTACTTC
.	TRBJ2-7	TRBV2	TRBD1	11	CARGQGAEQYF	TGTGCCAGAGGACAGGGTGCCGAGCAGTACTTC
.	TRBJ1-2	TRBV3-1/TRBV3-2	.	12	CASSRGQDGYTF	TGTGCCAGCAGCCGGGGCCAAGATGGCTACACCTTC
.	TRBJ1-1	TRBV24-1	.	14	CATRGGGMNTEAFF	TGTGCCACCAGAGGGGGGGGAATGAACACTGAAGCTTTCTTT
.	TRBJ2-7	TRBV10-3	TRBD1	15	CATGPDRTYSYEQYF	TGTGCCACCGGTCCGGACAGGACCTACTCCTACGAGCAGTACTTC
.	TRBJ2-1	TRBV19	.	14	CASNELGIDNEQFF	TGTGCCAGTAACGAACTAGGGATAGACAATGAGCAGTTCTTC
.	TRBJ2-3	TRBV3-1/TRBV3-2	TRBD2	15	CASRLAGGPTDTQYF	TGTGCCTCCCGGCTAGCGGGGGGGCCCACAGATACGCAGTATTTT
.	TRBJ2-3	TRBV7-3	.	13	CASSRIQGDTQYF	TGTGCCAGCAGCCGTATCCAGGGAGATACGCAGTATTTT
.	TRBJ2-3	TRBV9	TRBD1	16	CASSAAWDRRTDTQYF	TGTGCCAGCAGCGCGGCGTGGGACAGGCGAACAGATACGCAGTATTTT
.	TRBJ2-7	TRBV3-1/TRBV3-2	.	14	CASSQDHAIYEQYF	TGTGCCAGCAGCCAAGATCACGCTATCTACGAGCAGTACTTC
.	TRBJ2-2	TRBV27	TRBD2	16	CASSLRTSVNTGELFF	TGTGCCAGCAGTTTACGGACTAGCGTGAACACCGGGGAGCTGTTTTTT
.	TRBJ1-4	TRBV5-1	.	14	CASSLSGGAEKLFF	TGCGCCAGCAGCTTAAGTGGAGGGGCTGAAAAACTGTTTTTT
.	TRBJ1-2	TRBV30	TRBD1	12	CAWTPTGLGYTF	TGTGCCTGGACCCCGACAGGGCTTGGCTACACCTTC
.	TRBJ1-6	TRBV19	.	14	CASSIGRGNSPLHF	TGTGCCAGTAGTATTGGTAGGGGTAATTCACCCCTCCACTTT
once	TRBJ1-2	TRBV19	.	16	CASTPVPGQMGYGYTF	TGTGCCAGTACACCCGTACCGGGACAAATGGGGTATGGCTACACCTTC
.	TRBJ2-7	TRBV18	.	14	CASSPVADSYEQYF	TGTGCCAGCTCACCAGTAGCGGACTCCTACGAGCAGTACTTC
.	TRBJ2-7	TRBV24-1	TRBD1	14	CATTDTGVDYEQYF	TGTGCCACCACCGACACAGGGGTAGACTACGAGCAGTACTTC
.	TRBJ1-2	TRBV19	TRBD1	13	CASYDRAPFGYTF	TGTGCCAGTTACGACAGGGCCCCCTTTGGCTACACCTTC
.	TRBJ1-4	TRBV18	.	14	CASSPGATNEKLFF	TGTGCCAGCTCACCAGGGGCCACTAATGAAAAACTGTTTTTT
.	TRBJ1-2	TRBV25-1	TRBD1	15	CASSEGDRGLKGYTF	TGTGCCAGCAGTGAAGGGGACAGGGGTCTAAAGGGCTACACCTTC
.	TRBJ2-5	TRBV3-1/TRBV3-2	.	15	CASSHPEVPRETQYF	TGTGCCAGCAGCCACCCCGAGGTCCCAAGAGAGACCCAGTACTTC
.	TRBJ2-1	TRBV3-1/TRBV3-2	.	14	CASSHPSFYNEQFF	TGTGCCAGCAGCCATCCTTCTTTTTACAATGAGCAGTTCTTC
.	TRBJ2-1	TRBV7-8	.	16	CASRRGGGDFYNEQFF	TGTGCCAGCAGACGGGGTGGCGGGGACTTCTACAATGAGCAGTTCTTC
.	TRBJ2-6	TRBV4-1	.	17	CASSQAPQSSGANVLTF	TGCGCCAGCAGCCAAGCCCCCCAGTCCTCTGGGGCCAACGTCCTGACTTTC
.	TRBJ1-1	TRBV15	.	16	CATSTHRAGPNTEAFF	TGTGCCACCAGCACCCACAGGGCCGGACCGAACACTGAAGCTTTCTTT